These 20 T cell receptor beta chains share one sample of origin, sequenced in a study of TIL therapy for anti-PD-1-resistant metastatic lung cancer. The time point denotes: pre-treatment sample, taken before nivolumab and TIL therapy. The libraries were made with immunoSEQ v3. The protocol was immunoSEQ multiplex PCR, while the TCRdb copy is restricted to in-frame clones and leaves out a portion. The table shows fewer than 65,000 clones, with roughly four fifths occurring only once. The source material was blood, sampled at baseline. Receptors originate from a person aged 25-85 years with non-small cell lung cancer.

This chain connects TRBV6-5 to TRBJ1-3; TRBD1 agrees at 7 bases. V lost 6 bases, J lost 0 bases, and 5 bases stayed unmatched. This CDR3 has 15 residues. Germline values: CDR1 MNHEY, CDR2 SVGAGI. The CDR3 bases are TGTGCCAGCAGGACAGGGTCCTACTCTGGAAACACCATATATTTT. Protein: CASRTGSYSGNTIYF.

The V gene is TRBV5-6, the J gene TRBJ1-1; 7 nucleotides align to TRBD1. The germline gives CDR1 SGHDT, CDR2 YYEEEE. The length of the CDR3 is 12 residues. V lost 1 base, J lost 8 bases, and 2 bases stayed unmatched. CDR3 sequence (DNA): TGTGCCAGCAGCTTGTGGGACAGCGAAGCTTTCTTT. It translates to CASSLWDSEAFF.

The V and J genes are TRBV6-2 or TRBV6-3 and TRBJ2-2; no clear D. V was clipped by 3 bases and J by 2 bases, with 10 bases between them. CDR1 and CDR2 (germline): MNHEY, SVGEGT. The length of the CDR3 is 15 residues. CDR3 residues: CASSYLVPNTGELFF. The CDR3 DNA is TGTGCCAGCAGTTATTTGGTTCCCAACACCGGGGAGCTGTTTTTT.

The chain couples TRBV28 to TRBJ2-3, with D maybe TRBD2 (7 bases). The CDR3 runs 15 residues. Trimming stripped 3 bases from V and 5 bases from J, with 15 bases between. Germline V gene sequence: CDR1 MDHEN, CDR2 SYDVKM. CDR3 region: CASSFGGPQGDTQYF. The DNA of the CDR3 is TGTGCCAGCAGTTTCGGGGGGCCCCAGGGAGATACGCAGTATTTT.

The chain is built from TRBV5-1 and TRBJ2-2; tentatively, D is TRBD2 (5 bases). CDR1 and CDR2 from the germline V gene are SGHRS and YFSETQ. Between the trimmed V and J ends, which lost 1 base and 4 bases, there was a span of 8 bases. CDR3 size: 14 residues. CDR3 amino acids: CASSLYGGTGELFF. The CDR3 DNA is TGCGCCAGCAGCTTGTATGGAGGCACCGGGGAGCTGTTTTTT.

The chain carries TRBV12-3 or TRBV12-4 and TRBJ2-2, with unresolved D. The germline V and J ends were trimmed by 8 bases and 1 base, with 8 bases remaining between them. There are 13 residues in the CDR3. DNA of the CDR3: TGTGCCAGCGACTCTAGGAACACCGGGGAGCTGTTTTTT. This sequence encodes CASDSRNTGELFF.

The V gene is TRBV19, the J gene TRBJ1-3; no firm D call. Germline V gene data show CDR1 as LNHDA and CDR2 as SQIVND (reference sequence). The V end lost 1 base, the J end lost 0 bases, and 7 bases lay between the germline ends. CDR3 length equals 15 residues. CDR3 DNA sequence: TGTGCCAGTAGTATAGGACGGGACTCTGGAAACACCATATATTTT. Protein sequence: CASSIGRDSGNTIYF. The entire variable domain, with the rest obtained from reference TRBV19 and TRBJ1-3, is as follows: DGGITQSPKYLFRKEGQNVTLSCEQNLNHDAMYWYRQDPGQGLRLIYYSQIVNDFQKGDIAEGYSVSREKKESFPLTVTSAQKNPTAFYLCASSIGRDSGNTIYFGEGSWLTVV.

The chain joins TRBV5-1 to TRBJ2-2; TRBD2 aligns across 9 bases. The CDR3 runs 17 residues. The junction had 15 bases not matched to a gene; V was cut back by 4 bases and J by 8 bases. Germline V gene lookup returns CDR1 SGHRS and CDR2 YFSETQ. CDR3 region: CASSPPSSGDHRGELFF. DNA of the CDR3: TGCGCCAGCAGCCCGCCGTCTAGCGGGGACCATAGGGGGGAGCTGTTTTTT.

The chain carries TRBV7-8 and TRBJ2-7, with 7 bases matching TRBD1. The V gene's germline CDR1 is SGHVS and CDR2 FQNEAQ. The CDR3 runs to 13 residues. The ends lost 4 bases at V and 6 bases at J; junction bases unmatched: 6. The CDR3 sequence is CASSSDRPLEQYF. The CDR3 DNA reads TGTGCCAGCAGCTCGGACAGGCCTCTCGAGCAGTACTTC. The full variable domain, with the rest looked up from reference TRBV7-8 and TRBJ2-7, is GAGVSQSPRYKVAKRGQDVALRCDPISGHVSLFWYQQALGQGPEFLTYFQNEAQLDKSGLPSDRFFAERPEGSVSTLKIQRTQQEDSAVYLCASSSDRPLEQYFGPGTRLTVT.

This clone was found once. The genes are TRBV25-1 and TRBJ2-4, with 7 nucleotides matching TRBD1. Germline CDR1 reads MGHDK; CDR2 reads SYGVNS. This CDR3 is built from 15 residues. V shed 2 bases, J shed 3 bases, and the junction held 4 bases outside the gene matches. This chain's CDR3 is CASSETGVGKNIQYF. Written as DNA, the CDR3 is TGTGCCAGCAGTGAAACAGGGGTAGGCAAAAACATTCAGTACTTC.

The chain links TRBV30 to TRBJ2-5; TRBD2 is a possible D gene (7 bases). CDR1 is GTSNPN, CDR2 SVGIG, per germline (reference sequence). CDR3 size: 14 residues. Trimming removed 0 bases at V and 5 bases at J, with 13 bases between. CDR3 protein: CAWSVRGGTETQYF. DNA of the CDR3: TGTGCCTGGAGTGTACGCGGGGGCACTGAGACCCAGTACTTC. The whole variable domain, filled in from reference TRBV30 and TRBJ2-5, reads SQTIHQWPATLVQPVGSPLSLECTVEGTSNPNLYWYRQAAGRGLQLLFYSVGIGQISSEVPQNLSASRPQDRQFILSSKKLLLSDSGFYLCAWSVRGGTETQYFGPGTRLLVL.

The rearrangement links TRBV4-1 to TRBJ2-7; 7 nucleotides match TRBD2. J was trimmed by 3 bases and V by 1 base; bases with no gene match: 9. Germline CDR1 and CDR2: MGHRA and YSYEKL. The CDR3 length is 16 residues. In DNA, the CDR3 is TGCGCCAGCAGCCAAGTTGGGAGGGAATTGAGCTACGAGCAGTACTTC. Its translation is CASSQVGRELSYEQYF.

The chain recombines TRBV3-1 (or the pseudogene TRBV3-2) with TRBJ2-5; 9 positions match TRBD2. This CDR3 is built from 16 residues. Germline V gives CDR1 LGHDT, CDR2 YNNKEL (reference sequence). V was clipped by 4 bases and J by 5 bases; unmatched bases: 11. CDR3 loop: CASSRLRGGAGETQYF. DNA of the CDR3: TGTGCCAGCAGCCGGCTCCGCGGGGGGGCCGGTGAGACCCAGTACTTC.

J is TRBJ2-7 and V is TRBV28; 8 bases are a match to TRBD1. Trimming removed 5 bases from V and 7 bases from J; junction bases left unmatched: 7. The germline CDR1 and CDR2 sequences are MDHEN and SYDVKM. CDR3 length: 13 amino acids. The CDR3, as DNA: TGTGCCAGCAGTACCACAGGGGGAGGAGAGCAGTACTTC. Translated, it gives CASSTTGGGEQYF.

The chain employs TRBV28 and TRBJ2-2; maybe TRBD1 (5 bases). Trimming removed 9 bases from V and 1 base from J, with 9 bases in between. The CDR3 consists of 13 residues. The germline V gene has CDR1 MDHEN and CDR2 SYDVKM. The CDR3 region has the DNA TGTGCCAGTACAGGCCGGAACACCGGGGAGCTGTTTTTT. It translates to CASTGRNTGELFF.

V is TRBV2 and J is TRBJ2-3; 12 bases map to TRBD2. The germline CDR1 and CDR2 sequences are SNHLY and FYNNEI. The length of the CDR3 is 17 residues. Trimming at V came to 1 base and at J to 4 bases, leaving 6 bases not matched to a gene. The CDR3 DNA reads TGTGCCAGCAGTGAAGTGGCTAGCGGGAGGGGATCAGATACGCAGTATTTT. It translates to CASSEVASGRGSDTQYF.

Here the CDR3 DNA reads TGTGCCAGCAGTGCGGGACAACTGGGGAACTATGGCTACACCTTC. Protein product: CASSAGQLGNYGYTF. The rearrangement uses TRBV6-2 or TRBV6-3 and TRBJ1-2, with a tentative D call TRBD1 (6 bases). Trimming pared 5 bases from V and 2 bases from J, leaving 15 bases between. This CDR3 is built from 15 residues. From germline, CDR1 is MNHEY and CDR2 SVGEGT.

V usage is TRBV29-1 and J usage is TRBJ2-5, with 13 bases matching TRBD2. Germline CDR1 SQVTM, CDR2 ANQGSEA. The CDR3 has 16 amino acids. The V gene end was trimmed by 6 bases and the J gene end by 4 bases; junction bases not matched to a gene: 11. DNA of the CDR3: TGCAGCGTACCGAGAGGGACTAGCGGGATTCGAGAGACCCAGTACTTC. Translated: CSVPRGTSGIRETQYF.

V usage is TRBV4-1 and J usage is TRBJ2-7; 9 nucleotides align to TRBD2. The CDR3 consists of 16 residues. V was clipped by 0 bases and J by 2 bases; unmatched bases: 5. Germline CDR1 MGHRA, CDR2 YSYEKL. The CDR3 reads CASSQEGGGGAYEQYF. CDR3 sequence (DNA): TGCGCCAGCAGCCAAGAAGGCGGGGGGGGAGCCTACGAGCAGTACTTC.

The chain recombines TRBV7-2 with TRBJ2-2; 14 nucleotides align to TRBD2. Germline values: CDR1 SGHTA, CDR2 FQGNSA. CDR3 size: 15 residues. Unmatched junction bases numbered 3, after V lost 4 bases and J lost 8 bases. The CDR3 region is CASSSGLAGVGELFF. CDR3 coding DNA: TGTGCCAGCAGCTCGGGACTAGCGGGGGTAGGGGAGCTGTTTTTT.